These 5 T cell receptor beta chains were sequenced from one sample in a study of blood T cell repertoires in COVID-19. Here immunoSEQ multiplex PCR was the method, and the copy in TCRdb shows in-frame clones only, minus some. This sample carries about 260,000 clones, over 70% of them seen once, and the ten largest clones take roughly 10%. The source material was peripheral blood. The receptors come from a woman in her sixties or seventies with COVID-19, enrolled during active disease.

The chain has TRBV9 and TRBJ2-3, with D hard to call. This CDR3 is built from 14 residues. V was trimmed by 0 bases and J by 2 bases, leaving 7 bases between them. The germline gives CDR1 SGDLS, CDR2 YYNGEE. CDR3 coding DNA: TGTGCCAGCAGCGTAGTGGGCGACACAGATACGCAGTATTTT. Translation gives CASSVVGDTDTQYF.

This clone was detected only a few times. The gene calls are TRBV15 and TRBJ2-3, with a possible D match to TRBD1 (5 bases). The CDR3 has 19 residues. V lost 1 base to trimming and J lost 0 bases, with 20 bases between them. Per the germline V gene, CDR1 is LNHNV and CDR2 is YYDKDF (reference sequence). CDR3 loop: CATSRVSQWTYRSTDTQYF. In nucleotides, the CDR3 is TGTGCCACCAGCAGAGTTTCGCAGTGGACATACCGAAGCACAGATACGCAGTATTTT.

J is TRBJ1-2 and V is TRBV3-1 (or the pseudogene TRBV3-2); D not resolved. This CDR3 region has 13 residues. Per the germline V gene, CDR1 is LGHDT and CDR2 is YNNKEL (reference sequence). The V gene lost 4 bases and the J gene lost 5 bases, with 11 bases spanning the gap. The CDR3 region is CASSPQLSYGYTF. CDR3 sequence (DNA): TGTGCCAGCAGCCCACAGCTTTCGTATGGCTACACCTTC.

This chain uses TRBV29-1 with TRBJ2-2; D is unclear. This CDR3 contains 15 residues. Trimming cost V 6 bases and J 0 bases, with 14 bases left between them. Germline CDR1 is SQVTM and CDR2 is ANQGSEA. This chain's CDR3 is CSVQTGGSNTGELFF. The CDR3 DNA reads TGCAGCGTCCAGACGGGTGGTTCGAACACCGGGGAGCTGTTTTTT.

This chain uses TRBV5-4 with TRBJ2-1; TRBD1 matches at 10 bases. Germline loops: CDR1 SGHNT, CDR2 YYREEE (reference sequence). V dropped 3 bases and J dropped 7; count of bases not matched to a gene: 7. This CDR3 contains 15 residues. The CDR3 DNA reads TGTGCCAGCAGCTCGGGACAGGGGCTGGGTAATGAGCAGTTCTTC. This gives the protein CASSSGQGLGNEQFF. Supplemented by reference TRBV5-4 and TRBJ2-1, the full variable domain reads ETGVTQSPTHLIKTRGQQVTLRCSSQSGHNTVSWYQQALGQGPQFIFQYYREEENGRGNFPPRFSGLQFPNYSSELNVNALELDDSALYLCASSSGQGLGNEQFFGPGTRLTVL.